This T cell receptor beta chain was captured by sequencing in a study of T cell repertoires in cytomegalovirus infection (dated by TCRdb to between 2018 and 2021). Some background on the complete study: Because public TCR beta signatures pointed to carriage of CMV infection together with the matching HLA type, the HLA type of each donor mattered for the analysis. Results and caveats for the whole study, not just this receptor: In both this cohort and an independent cohort of approximately 350 donors, the cumulative frequency of public TCR beta family members distinguished carriers of CMV infection plus the relevant HLA type. In the ex vivo response, HLA-C-restricted CMV-specific TCR beta clonotypes were dominant, and in two of eight donors the single most frequent clonotype came from this HLA-C-restricted group.

This clonotype was counted between two and nine times. No cognate antigen has been identified for it. Base qualities are not at hand, and no much larger clone is one base apart. Trimming takes 5 bases from V and 8 bases from J, and the germline ends sit 19 bases apart. Spanning cysteine to phenylalanine, the CDR3 consists of 16 amino acids. The retained sequence is limited to the CDR3, 48 bases, with the frame set at the first base. Taken from the germline V gene, the CDR1 and CDR2 loops are SGHTA and FQGNSA. Sequencing was carried out with an Illumina HiSeq 1500. Using fastp at Q25 and MiXCR, TCRdb reprocessed the public reads and kept productive beta chains. Rows with one shared CDR3 protein collapse into an entry with the most common genes and DNA. Across this sample there are around 180,000 distinct CDR3 sequences, with roughly a fifth seen only once. Together, the top ten hold around 3.1% of the sample.

The sequence was obtained from a human donor in good health (CMV status not recorded). Some clones in this sample may be carry-over from other donors' samples. The V and J genes are TRBV7-2 and TRBJ1-6; the D gene is not confidently resolved. The sequencing sample was made of PBMCs. The nucleotide sequence is TGTGCCAGCAGCCCTAGGCAGCCCAGGACTGATTCACCCCTCCACTTT. Translated, it reads CASSPRQPRTDSPLHF.